This T cell receptor beta chain was found in a study of identical twins. This clonotype was seen ten or more times. The V and J ends lost 1 base and 1 base respectively, with 12 bases between them. The CDR3 is 16 residues long. The germline V gene has CDR1 SGHTA and CDR2 FQGNSA. TCRdb passed the 5' RACE reads through MiXCR, listing each CDR3 protein once. The data hold 200,000 to 250,000 distinct CDR3 sequences, with about 13% observed a single time. These records were also assigned to another study, of yellow fever vaccine responses in identical twins.

The sequenced sample consisted of memory (CD45RO+) T cells sorted from blood. The receptor's source is a woman aged 18-35 years in good health. The chain uses TRBV7-2 and TRBJ2-3, with D maybe TRBD1 (6 bases). The CDR3 reads CASSLGDTVGTDTQYF. In nucleotides, the CDR3 is TGTGCCAGCAGCTTAGGGGACACGGTCGGCACAGATACGCAGTATTTT.